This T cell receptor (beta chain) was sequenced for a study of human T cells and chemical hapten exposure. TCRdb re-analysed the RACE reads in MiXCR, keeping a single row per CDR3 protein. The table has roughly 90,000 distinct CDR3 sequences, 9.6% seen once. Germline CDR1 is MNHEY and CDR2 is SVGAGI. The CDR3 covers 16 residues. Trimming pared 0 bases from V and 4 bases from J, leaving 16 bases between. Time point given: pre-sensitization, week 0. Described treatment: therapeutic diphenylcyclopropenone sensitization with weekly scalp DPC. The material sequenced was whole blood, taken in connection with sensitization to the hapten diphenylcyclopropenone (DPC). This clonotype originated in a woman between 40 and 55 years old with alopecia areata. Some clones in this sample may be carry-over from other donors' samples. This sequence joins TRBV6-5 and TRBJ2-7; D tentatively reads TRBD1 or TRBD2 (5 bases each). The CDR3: CASSYSATGTVYEQYF. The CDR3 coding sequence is TGTGCCAGCAGTTACTCAGCCACCGGGACGGTTTACGAGCAGTACTTC.